This entry lists 27 T cell receptor beta chains sequenced from one sample in a study of blood T cell repertoires in COVID-19. Only in-frame clones appear in the TCRdb table, and some are missing; sequencing was by immunoSEQ multiplex PCR. The sample lists 330,000 or so clones, roughly 90% occurring once. Sequencing was carried out using peripheral blood. The receptors were sampled from a woman in her sixties or seventies with COVID-19, enrolled during active disease.

In its sample, this clone was seen once. The chain recombines TRBV30 with TRBJ1-1; perhaps TRBD1 as D (5 bases). This CDR3 is built from 14 residues. Germline V gene data show CDR1 as GTSNPN and CDR2 as SVGIG (reference sequence). The V gene lost 1 base and the J gene lost 5 bases, with 14 bases spanning the gap. CDR3 sequence reads: CAWSGGGARTEAFF. The CDR3 region has the DNA TGTGCCTGGAGTGGGGGCGGGGCGCGGACTGAAGCTTTCTTT.

The chain has TRBV5-1 and TRBJ1-2; D is ambiguous. From germline, CDR1 is SGHRS and CDR2 YFSETQ. The CDR3 has 13 amino acids. V lost 0 bases to trimming and J lost 8 bases, with 11 bases between them. The DNA for the CDR3 is TGCGCCAGCAGCTTGGGAGGGAATGGCGGCTACACCTTC. Translated, it gives CASSLGGNGGYTF. Drawing the rest from reference TRBV5-1 and TRBJ1-2, the complete variable domain is KAGVTQTPRYLIKTRGQQVTLSCSPISGHRSVSWYQQTPGQGLQFLFEYFSETQRNKGNFPGRFSGRQFSNSRSEMNVSTLELGDSALYLCASSLGGNGGYTFGSGTRLTVV.

The rearrangement joins TRBV5-1 to TRBJ2-7; 7 positions agree with TRBD1. The CDR3 covers 13 residues. Trimming at V came to 4 bases and at J to 4 bases, leaving 5 bases not matched to a gene. Germline V gene lookup returns CDR1 SGHRS and CDR2 YFSETQ. The CDR3 is CASSPGTVYEQYF. CDR3 bases: TGCGCCAGCAGCCCTGGGACAGTTTACGAGCAGTACTTC.

V is TRBV19 and J is TRBJ1-2; TRBD1 matches at 7 bases. V dropped 9 bases and J dropped 5; count of bases not matched to a gene: 12. The CDR3 is made up of 14 amino acids. The germline V gene has CDR1 LNHDA and CDR2 SQIVND (reference sequence). The CDR3: CASQRQGVGYGYTF. In DNA, the CDR3 is TGTGCCAGCCAAAGACAGGGTGTGGGGTATGGCTACACCTTC.

The rearrangement joins TRBV4-1 to TRBJ2-1; TRBD1 is a possible D gene (5 bases). The V and J ends lost 3 bases and 4 bases respectively, with 16 bases between them. The CDR3 loop spans 16 amino acids. Germline CDR1 reads MGHRA; CDR2 reads YSYEKL. The CDR3 region is CASSHPPRGTYNEQFF. The CDR3 DNA sequence: TGCGCCAGCAGCCATCCCCCTAGGGGCACATACAATGAGCAGTTCTTC.

The rearrangement links TRBV11-2 to TRBJ2-1, with 7 bases that match TRBD1. The CDR3 loop spans 17 amino acids. Looked up from germline, CDR1 is SGHAT and CDR2 is FQNNGV. J was trimmed by 5 bases and V by 5 bases; bases with no gene match: 15. CDR3 sequence reads: CASSIRGGGPENNEQFF. In nucleotides, the CDR3 is TGTGCCAGCAGCATTAGAGGGGGCGGTCCGGAAAACAATGAGCAGTTCTTC.

This clone has just a few counts. This chain connects TRBV7-8 to TRBJ1-2; no definite D call. The V gene lost 5 bases and the J gene lost 3 bases, with 13 bases spanning the gap. CDR1 and CDR2 from the germline V gene are SGHVS and FQNEAQ. CDR3 size: 14 residues. The CDR3 loop is CASSPMARDYGYTF. The CDR3 nucleotides read TGTGCCAGCAGCCCCATGGCTAGAGACTATGGCTACACCTTC.

The CDR3 DNA is TGTGCCACCGCTGAACAGGTATCGAACACTGAAGCTTTCTTT. Protein product: CATAEQVSNTEAFF. V is TRBV15 and J is TRBJ1-1, with D perhaps matching TRBD1 (5 bases). The germline gives CDR1 LNHNV, CDR2 YYDKDF (reference sequence). The CDR3 extends over 14 amino acids. With 8 bases removed from V and 1 base from J, the gap between germline ends came to 14 bases.

The chain has TRBV6-2 or TRBV6-3 and TRBJ2-1, with 15 bases identical to TRBD2. There are 17 residues in the CDR3. Trimming took 4 bases from V and 10 from J; bases not matched to a gene: 11. Germline V gene sequence: CDR1 MNHEY, CDR2 SVGEGT. The CDR3 nucleotides are TGTGCCAGCAGTTGGACTAGCGGGGGGGCGGTCCGCGGAGAGCAGTTCTTC. This gives the protein CASSWTSGGAVRGEQFF.

The chain links TRBV7-3 to TRBJ2-2; unclear D gene. Germline lookup yields CDR1 SGHTA and CDR2 FQGTGA. The CDR3 totals 12 residues. Trimming removed 4 bases from V and 5 bases from J, with 5 bases in between. CDR3 region: CASSSLTGELFF. CDR3 nucleotides: TGTGCCAGCAGCTCCCTTACCGGGGAGCTGTTTTTT.

The J gene is TRBJ2-3, the V gene TRBV27; 8 bases map to TRBD2. The CDR3 covers 14 residues. Germline trimming cut 6 bases from V and 9 bases from J; bases unmatched to any gene: 11. CDR1 and CDR2 (germline): MNHEY, SMNVEV (reference sequence). CDR3 coding DNA: TGTGCCAGCAGCCGAGCGGGGGCACCCGGGACGCAGTATTTT. Translation: CASSRAGAPGTQYF.

This clone was observed a single time. The chain carries TRBV7-2 and TRBJ2-1; 14 bases fit TRBD2. There are 15 residues in the CDR3. Trimming removed 2 bases from V and 9 bases from J; junction bases left unmatched: 3. The V gene's germline CDR1 is SGHTA and CDR2 FQGNSA. This chain's CDR3 is CASSLRTSGGSEQFF. Written as DNA, the CDR3 is TGTGCCAGCAGCTTAAGGACTAGCGGGGGGAGTGAGCAGTTCTTC.

The J gene is TRBJ2-7, the V gene TRBV4-1; TRBD1 matches at 9 bases. The J segment lost 9 bases and the V segment lost 3 bases, leaving 9 bases of the junction unmatched. The CDR3 totals 14 residues. Germline V gene data show CDR1 as MGHRA and CDR2 as YSYEKL. As DNA, the CDR3 is TGCGCCAGCAGCCAGACCGGGACAGGGTCTCCGCAGTACTTC. Residues: CASSQTGTGSPQYF.

CDR3 sequence: CASRLQGVGRTEAFF. The CDR3 coding sequence is TGTGCCAGTAGACTACAGGGGGTTGGCCGGACTGAAGCTTTCTTT. The J gene is TRBJ1-1, the V gene TRBV19; 8 bases are a match to TRBD1. The trim removed 6 bases at V and 5 bases at J, leaving 11 bases unmatched. The CDR3 is 15 amino acids. The germline V gene has CDR1 LNHDA and CDR2 SQIVND (reference sequence). Using reference TRBV19 and TRBJ1-1 for the parts outside the CDR3, the full variable domain is DGGITQSPKYLFRKEGQNVTLSCEQNLNHDAMYWYRQDPGQGLRLIYYSQIVNDFQKGDIAEGYSVSREKKESFPLTVTSAQKNPTAFYLCASRLQGVGRTEAFFGQGTRLTVV.

The gene calls are TRBV18 and TRBJ1-1, with 7 bases fitting TRBD1. The J segment lost 11 bases and the V segment lost 5 bases, leaving 11 bases of the junction unmatched. Germline assignment: CDR1 KGHSH and CDR2 LQKENI. This CDR3 spans 13 amino acids. Here the CDR3 reads CASSLNTGDLAFF. DNA for the CDR3: TGTGCCAGCTCATTAAACACAGGGGATCTCGCTTTCTTT.

The rearrangement joins TRBV5-5 to TRBJ2-7; 7 bases agree with TRBD1. Germline V CDR1 and CDR2: SGHKS, YYEKEE (reference sequence). The CDR3 is 15 amino acids. V shed 4 bases, J shed 6 bases, and the junction held 13 bases outside the gene matches. The CDR3 reads CASSPPPGQKIEQYF. Written as DNA, the CDR3 is TGTGCCAGCAGCCCACCCCCGGGACAGAAAATCGAGCAGTACTTC. Looking up the rest from reference TRBV5-5 and TRBJ2-7 gives the full variable domain: DAGVTQSPTHLIKTRGQQVTLRCSPISGHKSVSWYQQVLGQGPQFIFQYYEKEERGRGNFPDRFSARQFPNYSSELNVNALLLGDSALYLCASSPPPGQKIEQYFGPGTRLTVT.

The chain employs TRBV7-9 and TRBJ2-5; D perhaps matches TRBD2 (7 bases). V was trimmed by 7 bases and J by 1 base, leaving 10 bases between them. The germline gives CDR1 SEHNR, CDR2 FQNEAQ (reference sequence). This CDR3 contains 13 residues. CDR3 nucleotides: TGTGCCAGCAAGGCGGGGGCCCAAGAGACCCAGTACTTC. Amino acid sequence: CASKAGAQETQYF.

The chain joins TRBV5-6 to TRBJ1-2; the D gene is possibly TRBD1 (6 bases). This CDR3 region has 16 residues. Between the trimmed V and J ends, which lost 0 bases and 8 bases, there was a span of 20 bases. Germline CDR1 reads SGHDT; CDR2 reads YYEEEE. The CDR3 nucleotides read TGTGCCAGCAGCTTGGCCCTCCTGACAGGTCCGGGCGGCTACACCTTC. Translation: CASSLALLTGPGGYTF.

The chain recombines TRBV9 with TRBJ2-1, with no clear D. The CDR3 extends over 15 amino acids. The germline gives CDR1 SGDLS, CDR2 YYNGEE. V lost 0 bases to trimming and J lost 6 bases, with 13 bases between them. The CDR3 spells CASSVEATPINEQFF. The DNA of the CDR3 is TGTGCCAGCAGCGTAGAGGCGACTCCCATCAATGAGCAGTTCTTC. Supplemented by reference TRBV9 and TRBJ2-1, the full variable domain reads DSGVTQTPKHLITATGQRVTLRCSPRSGDLSVYWYQQSLDQGLQFLIQYYNGEERAKGNILERFSAQQFPDLHSELNLSSLELGDSALYFCASSVEATPINEQFFGPGTRLTVL.

The V call is TRBV7-2, the J call TRBJ1-1, with D tentatively TRBD1 (5 bases). Looked up from germline, CDR1 is SGHTA and CDR2 is FQGNSA. Deletions cut 3 bases from V and 1 base from J, with 9 bases between. The CDR3 totals 14 residues. CDR3 nucleotides: TGTGCCAGCAGCTTTGTGGGGGGGAACACTGAAGCTTTCTTT. It codes for CASSFVGGNTEAFF.

This chain joins TRBV30 and TRBJ1-5; TRBD1 matches 9 bases. Germline CDR1 GTSNPN, CDR2 SVGIG (reference sequence). The CDR3 contains 13 residues. V lost 1 base and J lost 8; bases outside the gene matches: 3. CDR3 coding DNA: TGTGCCTGGAGTGCGGACAGGGGAGAGCCCCAGCATTTT. It specifies CAWSADRGEPQHF.

The chain has TRBV30 and TRBJ2-5, with TRBD2 identical over 10 bases. The CDR3 is 17 residues long. V trimming: 0 bases; J trimming: 1 base; junction bases outside the gene matches: 8. The germline V gene has CDR1 GTSNPN and CDR2 SVGIG (reference sequence). The CDR3, as DNA: TGTGCCTGGAGTGTGGCTCGTACTAGCGGGGCCCAAGAGACCCAGTACTTC. It yields the protein CAWSVARTSGAQETQYF.

The rearrangement joins TRBV4-2 to TRBJ1-1; 9 bases agree with TRBD1. CDR3 length: 15 residues. Germline V gene sequence: CDR1 LGHNA, CDR2 YNFKEQ. V lost 4 bases and J lost 5; bases outside the gene matches: 8. CDR3 coding DNA: TGTGCCAGCAGCCCTGACAGGGGGTGGAGGACTGAAGCTTTCTTT. Translation gives CASSPDRGWRTEAFF.

The CDR3 loop reads CAWSAKGRNEKLFF. CDR3 coding DNA: TGTGCCTGGAGTGCGAAAGGGAGGAATGAAAAACTGTTTTTT. This chain links TRBV30 with TRBJ1-4; unclear D gene. Germline CDR1 is GTSNPN and CDR2 is SVGIG (reference sequence). This CDR3 comprises 14 residues. V gave up 1 base and J gave up 5 bases, with 11 bases separating them.

The rearrangement links TRBV9 to TRBJ1-6, with TRBD1 matching over 8 bases. Trimming removed 0 bases from V and 3 bases from J; junction bases left unmatched: 2. Germline CDR1 is SGDLS and CDR2 is YYNGEE. The CDR3 is 16 amino acids. This chain's CDR3 is CASSVEGQVYNSPLHF. CDR3 coding DNA: TGTGCCAGCAGCGTAGAGGGACAGGTCTATAATTCACCCCTCCACTTT.

This clone was counted a single time. This same CDR3 is encoded by further DNA sequences in the sample. The CDR3 loop reads CASSTGQNTEAFF. The CDR3 DNA follows: TGTGCCAGCTCAACCGGACAGAACACTGAAGCTTTCTTT. The chain employs TRBV18 and TRBJ1-1, with D possibly matching TRBD1 (5 bases). V lost 5 bases and J 1 base, leaving 8 bases between the germline ends. The CDR3 is made up of 13 amino acids. The V gene's germline CDR1 is KGHSH and CDR2 LQKENI.

This sequence joins TRBV7-9 and TRBJ1-2, with a tentative D call TRBD1 (6 bases). The germline gives CDR1 SEHNR, CDR2 FQNEAQ (reference sequence). The CDR3 has 13 residues. V was shortened by 4 bases and J by 9 bases, with 15 bases between the two germline ends. In nucleotides, the CDR3 is TGTGCCAGCAGCTCCCGAGGGGGGGAACGCTACACCTTC. This translates into CASSSRGGERYTF.